One sample yielded the 21 T cell receptor beta chains listed below, sequenced in a study of OX40 agonist ivuxolimab in advanced cancers. Generated by immunoSEQ multiplex PCR, the TCRdb table keeps only in-frame clones and is missing some. This table holds more than 85,000 clones, approximately 90% found once. This specimen was CD4+ or CD8+ T cells sorted from blood, taken in a trial of the OX40 agonist ivuxolimab. These receptors originate from an adult with an advanced solid tumor such as melanoma, head and neck, liver or kidney cancer.

The rearrangement links TRBV1 to TRBJ1-4; the table names TRBD1, a call not compared with the DNA. TRBV1 is a pseudogene. The CDR3 length is 17 residues. The CDR3 region is CTSSLRQQPATNEKLFF. In DNA, the CDR3 is TGCACCAGCAGCCTACGGCAACAGCCTGCAACTAATGAAAAACTGTTTTTT.

This chain uses TRBV13 with TRBJ2-7; TRBD1 aligns across 8 bases. With V trimmed by 5 bases and J by 1 base, 22 bases remained unmatched. Germline CDR1 is PRHDT and CDR2 is FYEKMQ (reference sequence). CDR3 length: 20 residues. The DNA of the CDR3 is TGTGCCAGCAGCCAGAAGACCTATCAACCAGGGGGCGCGTTGTCCTACGAGCAGTACTTC. This encodes CASSQKTYQPGGALSYEQYF.

This chain joins TRBV6-5 and TRBJ1-1, with a tentative D call TRBD1 (5 bases). Trimming took 2 bases from V and 6 from J, leaving 16 bases between them. From germline, CDR1 is MNHEY and CDR2 SVGAGI. The CDR3 is 15 residues long. CDR3 region: CASSYVGRGGSEAFF. CDR3 nucleotides: TGTGCCAGCAGTTACGTGGGACGGGGAGGTTCTGAAGCTTTCTTT.

This chain links TRBV7-8 with TRBJ1-4; 7 bases map to TRBD1. J lost 5 bases, V lost 5 bases, and 11 bases had no gene match. CDR3 size: 16 residues. Germline CDR1 reads SGHVS; CDR2 reads FQNEAQ. The CDR3 bases are TGTGCCAGCAGCCCCAATTTACGACAGGGAAATGAAAAACTGTTTTTT. Translated: CASSPNLRQGNEKLFF.

V and J are TRBV6-5 and TRBJ1-2; D is unclear. CDR1 is MNHEY and CDR2 is SVGAGI in the germline V gene. This CDR3 is 13 amino acids long. Trimming stripped 4 bases from V and 4 bases from J, with 10 bases between. CDR3 bases: TGTGCCAGCAGTTTCAGGCAACTCTATGGCTACACCTTC. It translates to CASSFRQLYGYTF.

V usage is TRBV2 and J usage is TRBJ2-1; 12 bases agree with TRBD2. Germline V gives CDR1 SNHLY, CDR2 FYNNEI. There are 16 residues in the CDR3. After removal of 5 bases from V and 4 bases from J, the junction contained 6 bases not matched to a gene. The CDR3 DNA sequence: TGTGCCAGCAGTAAGACCGGGACTAGCGGGTACAATGAGCAGTTCTTC. Translating it yields CASSKTGTSGYNEQFF.

The V call is TRBV11-2, the J call TRBJ2-7, with D possibly called TRBD1 or TRBD2 (6 bases each). The CDR3 runs to 14 residues. Between the trimmed V and J ends, which lost 5 bases and 4 bases, there was a span of 15 bases. Per the germline V gene, CDR1 is SGHAT and CDR2 is FQNNGV. CDR3 DNA: TGTGCCAGCAGCAGAGGAGGGGGGCCTTACGAGCAGTACTTC. Protein sequence: CASSRGGGPYEQYF.

The chain recombines TRBV14 with TRBJ1-2; 8 nucleotides match TRBD1. Germline trimming cut 0 bases from V and 4 bases from J; bases unmatched to any gene: 7. Germline assignment: CDR1 SGHDN and CDR2 FVKESK. The CDR3 covers 16 residues. The CDR3 is CASSQDRTGPLYGYTF. CDR3 DNA sequence: TGTGCCAGCAGCCAAGATCGGACAGGGCCCCTCTATGGCTACACCTTC.

The chain carries TRBV28 and TRBJ2-1, with unresolved D. This CDR3 comprises 11 residues. V was clipped by 1 base and J by 8 bases, with 3 bases between them. From germline, CDR1 is MDHEN and CDR2 SYDVKM. CDR3 in amino acids: CASSLLDEQFF. In DNA form, the CDR3 reads TGTGCCAGCAGTTTATTGGATGAGCAGTTCTTC.

This chain connects TRBV6-4 to TRBJ1-4; possible D gene TRBD1, 6 bases. Germline V gene lookup returns CDR1 MRHNA and CDR2 SNTAGT. This CDR3 spans 13 amino acids. Between the trimmed V and J ends, which lost 5 bases and 8 bases, there was a span of 12 bases. For the CDR3, the DNA is TGTGCCAGCAGTTCCAGGGGAGGAGAAAAACTGTTTTTT. This gives the protein CASSSRGGEKLFF.

The rearrangement joins TRBV5-3 to TRBJ2-7, with TRBD1 as a possible D gene (6 bases). TRBV5-3 is an ORF; its function is uncertain. V dropped 5 bases and J dropped 0 bases, with 15 bases sitting between them. This CDR3 is built from 15 residues. The CDR3 region has the DNA TGTGCCAGAAGGAACGGGGACACTTACTCCTACGAGCAGTACTTC. Translating gives CARRNGDTYSYEQYF.

The V and J genes are TRBV11-3 and TRBJ2-2, with TRBD1 as a possible D gene (6 bases). This CDR3 spans 15 amino acids. Germline values: CDR1 SGHNT, CDR2 YENEEA. V lost 5 bases to trimming and J lost 0 bases, with 10 bases between them. CDR3 in amino acids: CASSHGQSNTGELFF. The CDR3 DNA sequence: TGTGCCAGCAGCCACGGACAGTCGAACACCGGGGAGCTGTTTTTT.

This clone was seen a handful of times. The rearrangement uses TRBV6-5 and TRBJ1-5; D is unclear. This CDR3 comprises 14 residues. V lost 5 bases to trimming and J lost 2 bases, with 10 bases between them. CDR1 is MNHEY, CDR2 SVGAGI, per germline. The chain's CDR3 is CASSGLSGNQPQHF. Written as DNA, the CDR3 is TGTGCCAGCAGTGGACTCTCGGGCAATCAGCCCCAGCATTTT.

V is TRBV6-4 and J is TRBJ1-2, with 9 positions matching TRBD1. With V trimmed by 6 bases and J by 4 bases, 6 bases remained unmatched. CDR1 and CDR2 (germline): MRHNA, SNTAGT. This CDR3 has 14 amino acids. The CDR3 here is CASRDSDRGYGYTF. CDR3 nucleotides: TGTGCCAGCAGAGATTCGGACAGGGGCTATGGCTACACCTTC.

This rearrangement joins TRBV5-4 to TRBJ2-1; D might be TRBD2 (6 bases). Germline lookup yields CDR1 SGHNT and CDR2 YYREEE (reference sequence). V shed 0 bases and J shed 4 bases, with 14 bases lying between them. The CDR3 is 16 amino acids. CDR3 sequence reads: CASSLGLGGLYNEQFF. The CDR3, as DNA: TGTGCCAGCAGCTTGGGGTTGGGGGGATTATACAATGAGCAGTTCTTC.

The gene calls are TRBV28 and TRBJ1-1; D ambiguous. V was pared by 10 bases and J by 0 bases, with 9 bases between. The V gene's germline CDR1 is MDHEN and CDR2 SYDVKM. This CDR3 spans 12 amino acids. The CDR3 DNA sequence: TGTGCCATTTCTGAGATGAACACTGAAGCTTTCTTT. Its protein is CAISEMNTEAFF.

This clone was detected a few times. The chain combines TRBV4-1 with TRBJ2-1; 7 bases map to TRBD1. Looked up from germline, CDR1 is MGHRA and CDR2 is YSYEKL. The CDR3 is 15 amino acids. The junction had 10 bases not matched to a gene; V was cut back by 4 bases and J by 7 bases. The CDR3 sequence: CASSPRDRVTNEQFF. The CDR3 DNA follows: TGCGCCAGCAGCCCCCGGGACAGAGTAACAAATGAGCAGTTCTTC.

The rearrangement joins TRBV6-5 to TRBJ1-2, with D unclear. The CDR3 sequence is 13 residues long. V lost 4 bases and J lost 2, with 8 bases in between. Germline V gene data show CDR1 as MNHEY and CDR2 as SVGAGI. CDR3 in amino acids: CASSLRANYGYTF. The CDR3 coding sequence is TGTGCCAGCAGTTTACGCGCGAACTATGGCTACACCTTC.

The chain is built from TRBV9 and TRBJ1-2; possibly TRBD1 for D (5 bases). The germline V gene encodes CDR1 SGDLS and CDR2 YYNGEE. With 4 bases removed from V and 3 bases from J, the gap between germline ends came to 13 bases. The CDR3 contains 14 residues. The CDR3 DNA sequence: TGTGCCAGCAGCCTGGGCTGGGGGGACTATGGCTACACCTTC. It translates to CASSLGWGDYGYTF.

In this sample, this clone turned up a few times. The J gene is TRBJ2-5, the V gene TRBV7-7; D uncertain. The CDR3 totals 14 residues. CDR1 and CDR2 from the germline V gene are SSHAT and FNYEAQ (reference sequence). V was shortened by 5 bases and J by 2 bases, with 12 bases between the two germline ends. CDR3 sequence (DNA): TGTGCCAGCAGCCCTGGGATCGCACAAGAGACCCAGTACTTC. Its protein product is CASSPGIAQETQYF. The variable domain in full, completed from reference TRBV7-7 and TRBJ2-5, reads GAGVSQSPRYKVTKRGQDVTLRCDPISSHATLYWYQQALGQGPEFLTYFNYEAQPDKSGLPSDRFSAERPEGSISTLTIQRTEQRDSAMYRCASSPGIAQETQYFGPGTRLLVL.

The chain is built from TRBV6-1 and TRBJ2-7; D tentatively reads TRBD1 or TRBD2 (6 bases each). The germline gives CDR1 MNHNS, CDR2 SASEGT. Trimming took 6 bases from V and 0 from J, leaving 12 bases between them. The CDR3 is made up of 14 amino acids. The CDR3 DNA follows: TGTGCCAGCAGAGGGGGGTTGTACTCCTACGAGCAGTACTTC. It is translated as CASRGGLYSYEQYF.